Listed below are T cell receptor beta chains from one sample, sequenced in a study of blood T cell repertoires in COVID-19. Generated by immunoSEQ multiplex PCR, the TCRdb table keeps only in-frame clones and is missing some. Among about 38,000 clones listed, roughly 86% were seen once. The sequenced material came from peripheral blood. These TCRs come from a human donor in a cohort sampled during active COVID-19. CDR3s include the opening cysteine and the closing phenylalanine or tryptophan.

j_call v_call cdr3_length cdr3_aa
TRBJ1-1 TRBV18 14 CASSPSGGGTEAFF
TRBJ2-2 TRBV4-1 16 CASSQETSGRTGELFF
TRBJ2-7 TRBV11-1 16 CASSSYAGQVTYEQYF
TRBJ1-6 TRBV18 14 CASSATGSNSPLHF
TRBJ1-2 TRBV10-1 14 CASSYRDRVVGYTF
TRBJ2-5 TRBV7-8 20 CASSLRGWGNRDRGRETQYF
TRBJ2-7 TRBV4-1 14 CASSQENREHEQYF
TRBJ1-5 TRBV19 14 CASSSRQAGQPQHF
TRBJ2-2 TRBV5-6 16 CASSTWTVANTGELFF
TRBJ1-1 TRBV18 15 CASSPMSERNTEAFF
TRBJ1-5 TRBV12-3/TRBV12-4 13 CASSENSNQPQHF
TRBJ1-1 TRBV4-3 15 CASSQDPEGFFGAFF
TRBJ2-5 TRBV29-1 20 CSVPASFLAGGWYDQETQYF
TRBJ2-5 TRBV24-1 18 CATSDFPLGTGGQETQYF
TRBJ1-4 TRBV5-1 15 CASSLDPGLNEKLFF
TRBJ1-1 TRBV7-6 17 CASRYIVGGAGETEAFF
TRBJ2-7 TRBV4-2 14 CASSQEKRSDEQYF
TRBJ1-1 TRBV14 15 CASSVGRGRRTEAFF
TRBJ1-1 TRBV2 14 CASDGVSGGTEAFF
TRBJ2-2 TRBV7-8 17 CASSLRTATRITGELFF
TRBJ2-3 TRBV10-3 19 CAISESRSGGQGATDTQYF
TRBJ2-3 TRBV6-5 13 CASPRGGTDTQYF
TRBJ1-3 TRBV7-2 17 CASSPRGGTPRGNTIYF
TRBJ2-7 TRBV7-9 15 CASSFPGTTGGEQYF
TRBJ2-5 TRBV5-4 16 CASSFGTGGTRETQYF
TRBJ2-3 TRBV19 14 CASKTSGTADTQYF
TRBJ2-2 TRBV7-2 17 CASSLWGLAVNTGELFF
TRBJ1-3 TRBV4-1 16 CASAPGRPVRGNTIYF
TRBJ1-5 TRBV30 13 CAWSSKGDQPQHF
TRBJ2-7 TRBV6-1 15 CASSLGGTGVDEQYF
TRBJ2-5 TRBV4-1 15 CASSQDRVSQETQYF
TRBJ1-1 TRBV28 16 CASSSAGGSRKTEAFF
TRBJ2-6 TRBV5-5 16 CASSLQGSSGANVLTF
TRBJ2-2 TRBV9 16 CASSVVASPYTGELFF
TRBJ1-4 TRBV2 14 CASSGGAWDEKLFF
TRBJ2-5 TRBV7-3 15 CASSRSTRAGETQYF
TRBJ2-1 TRBV6-5 15 CASRFSGTGRNEQFF
TRBJ2-6 TRBV28 16 CASSRGRLTGANVLTF
TRBJ2-3 TRBV6-5 14 CASSYGQNTDTQYF
TRBJ2-7 TRBV4-1 14 CASSQVPSGVKQYF
TRBJ2-5 TRBV7-7 16 CASSSQPRALQETQYF
TRBJ1-2 TRBV2 13 CASSEGQGYGYTF